This TCR beta chain was found in a study of response to subunit inactivated influenza vaccine. Study results and caveats: A suggestion made by the authors is that each seasonal influenza vaccination recruits few new T cells.

This clonotype was detected only a few times. Antigen unknown. TCRdb re-called the RT-PCR reads with MiXCR, one entry per CDR3 protein. Among hundreds of thousands of distinct CDR3 sequences listed, roughly 22% were seen once. The CDR3 runs 13 residues. The V gene's germline CDR1 is SNHLY and CDR2 FYNNEI. Trimming shortened V by 5 bases and J by 8 bases, and 15 bases separated the two germline ends. The TCR was taken from a man between 50 and 69 years old who received an inactivated influenza vaccine. This chain connects TRBV2 to TRBJ2-5; D is possibly TRBD2 (5 bases). Specimen: PBMCs from blood, collected 21 months after vaccination. This chain's CDR3 is CASSYGNWITQYF. In DNA form, the CDR3 reads TGTGCCAGCAGTTACGGGAATTGGATTACCCAGTACTTC.